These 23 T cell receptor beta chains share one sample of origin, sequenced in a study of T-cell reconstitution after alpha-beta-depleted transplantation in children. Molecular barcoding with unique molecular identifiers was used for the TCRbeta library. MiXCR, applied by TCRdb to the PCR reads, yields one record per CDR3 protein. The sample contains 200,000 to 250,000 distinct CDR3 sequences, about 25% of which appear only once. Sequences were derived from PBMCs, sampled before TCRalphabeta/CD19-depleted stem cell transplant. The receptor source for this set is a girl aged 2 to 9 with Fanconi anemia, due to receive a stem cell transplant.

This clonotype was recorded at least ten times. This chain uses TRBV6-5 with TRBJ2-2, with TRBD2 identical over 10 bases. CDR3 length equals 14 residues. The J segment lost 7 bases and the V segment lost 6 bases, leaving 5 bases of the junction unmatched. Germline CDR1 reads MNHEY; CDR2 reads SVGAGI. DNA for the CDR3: TGTGCCAGCAGCTTAGCGGGGGGTGTCGGGGAGCTGTTTTTT. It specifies CASSLAGGVGELFF.

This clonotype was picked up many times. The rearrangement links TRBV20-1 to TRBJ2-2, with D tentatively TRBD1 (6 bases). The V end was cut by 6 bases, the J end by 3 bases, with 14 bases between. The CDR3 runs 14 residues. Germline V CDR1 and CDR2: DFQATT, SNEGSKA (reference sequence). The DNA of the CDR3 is TGCAGTGCCAGTCGAGCAGGGGACACCGGGGAGCTGTTTTTT. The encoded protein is CSASRAGDTGELFF.

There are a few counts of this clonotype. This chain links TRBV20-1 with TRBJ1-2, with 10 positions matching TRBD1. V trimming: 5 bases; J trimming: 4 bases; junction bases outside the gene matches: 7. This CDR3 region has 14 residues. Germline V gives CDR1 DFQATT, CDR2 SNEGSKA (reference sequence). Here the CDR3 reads CSARDRGIGYGYTF. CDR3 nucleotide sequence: TGCAGTGCTCGGGACAGGGGAATTGGCTATGGCTACACCTTC.

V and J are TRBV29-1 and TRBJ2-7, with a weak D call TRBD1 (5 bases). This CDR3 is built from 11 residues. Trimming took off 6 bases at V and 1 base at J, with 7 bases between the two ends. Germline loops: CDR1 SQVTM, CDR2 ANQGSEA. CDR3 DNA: TGCAGCGTGACAGATTCCTACGAGCAGTACTTC. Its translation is CSVTDSYEQYF.

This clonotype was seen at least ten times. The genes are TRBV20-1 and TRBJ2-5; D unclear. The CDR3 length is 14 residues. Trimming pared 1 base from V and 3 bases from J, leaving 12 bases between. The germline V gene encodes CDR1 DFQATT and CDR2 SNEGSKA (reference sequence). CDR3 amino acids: CSARGSGPEETQYF. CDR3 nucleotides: TGCAGTGCTAGAGGATCAGGTCCAGAAGAGACCCAGTACTTC.

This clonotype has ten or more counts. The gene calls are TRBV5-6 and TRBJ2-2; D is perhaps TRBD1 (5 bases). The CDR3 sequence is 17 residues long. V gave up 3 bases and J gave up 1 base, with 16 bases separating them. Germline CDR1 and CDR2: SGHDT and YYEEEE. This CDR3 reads CASSSRLRGRNTGELFF. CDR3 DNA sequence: TGTGCCAGCAGCTCCCGCTTAAGGGGCAGGAACACCGGGGAGCTGTTTTTT.

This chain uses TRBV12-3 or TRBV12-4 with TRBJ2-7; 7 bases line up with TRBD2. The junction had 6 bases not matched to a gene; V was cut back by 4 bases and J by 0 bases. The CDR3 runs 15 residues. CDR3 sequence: CASSYTRLASYEQYF. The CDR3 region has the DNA TGTGCCAGCAGTTACACTCGACTAGCCTCCTACGAGCAGTACTTC.

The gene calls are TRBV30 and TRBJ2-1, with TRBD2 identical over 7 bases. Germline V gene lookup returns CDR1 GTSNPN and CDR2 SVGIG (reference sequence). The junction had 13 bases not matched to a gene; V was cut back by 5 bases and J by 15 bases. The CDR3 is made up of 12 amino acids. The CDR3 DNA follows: TGTGCCTGGTCCCGCAGCGGGGTTACTCTGTTCTTC. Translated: CAWSRSGVTLFF.

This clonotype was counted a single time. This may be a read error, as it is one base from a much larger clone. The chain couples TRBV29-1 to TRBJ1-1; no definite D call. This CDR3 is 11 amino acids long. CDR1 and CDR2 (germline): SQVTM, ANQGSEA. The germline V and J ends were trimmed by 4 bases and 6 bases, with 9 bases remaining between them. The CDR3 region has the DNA TGCAGCGTTGCTCCCGTGCCTGAAGCTTTCTTT. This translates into CSVAPVPEAFF.

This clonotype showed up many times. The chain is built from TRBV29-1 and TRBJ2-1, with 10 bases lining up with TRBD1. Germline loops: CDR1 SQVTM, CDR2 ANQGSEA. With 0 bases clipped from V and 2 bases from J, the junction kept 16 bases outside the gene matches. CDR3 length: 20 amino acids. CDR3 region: CSVEDLPGTGDFLTYNEQFF. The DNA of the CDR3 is TGCAGCGTTGAAGATCTTCCTGGGACAGGGGACTTCCTTACCTACAATGAGCAGTTCTTC.

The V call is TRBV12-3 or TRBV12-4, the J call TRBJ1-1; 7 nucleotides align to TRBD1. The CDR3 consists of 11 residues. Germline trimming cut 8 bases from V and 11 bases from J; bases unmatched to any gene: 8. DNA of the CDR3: TGTGCCAGCTGGGGACCAGGGGGGGCTTTCTTT. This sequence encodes CASWGPGGAFF.

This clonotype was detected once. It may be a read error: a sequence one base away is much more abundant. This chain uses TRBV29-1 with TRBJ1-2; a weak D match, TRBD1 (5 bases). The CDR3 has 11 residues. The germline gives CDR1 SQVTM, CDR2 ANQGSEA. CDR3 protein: CTSDGGSGYTF. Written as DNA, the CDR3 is TGCACCTCAGACGGGGGTTCCGGCTACACCTTC. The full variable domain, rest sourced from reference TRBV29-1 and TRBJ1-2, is SAVISQKPSRDICQRGTSLTIQCQVDSQVTMMFWYRQQPGQSLTLIATANQGSEATYESGFVIDKFPISRPNLTFSTLTVSNMSPEDSSIYLCTSDGGSGYTFGSGTRLTVV.

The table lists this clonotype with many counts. The CDR3, as DNA: TGCAGCGTTCGAGGGTACACTGAAGCTTTCTTT. Translation gives CSVRGYTEAFF. The V gene is TRBV29-1, the J gene TRBJ1-1; D unresolved. The CDR3 has 11 amino acids. The germline V and J ends were trimmed by 5 bases and 3 bases, with 7 bases remaining between them. Germline V lookup: CDR1 SQVTM, CDR2 ANQGSEA.

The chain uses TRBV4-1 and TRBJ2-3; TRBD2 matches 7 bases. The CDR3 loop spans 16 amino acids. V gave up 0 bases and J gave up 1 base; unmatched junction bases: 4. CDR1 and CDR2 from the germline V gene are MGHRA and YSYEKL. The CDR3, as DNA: TGCGCCAGCAGCCAAGAATATACTAGCGGCACAGATACGCAGTATTTT. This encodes CASSQEYTSGTDTQYF.

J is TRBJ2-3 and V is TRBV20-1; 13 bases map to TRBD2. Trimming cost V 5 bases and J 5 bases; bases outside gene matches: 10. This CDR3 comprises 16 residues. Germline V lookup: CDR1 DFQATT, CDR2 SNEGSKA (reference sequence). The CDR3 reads CSAEPGTSGNGDTQYF. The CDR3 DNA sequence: TGCAGTGCTGAACCCGGGACTAGCGGGAATGGAGATACGCAGTATTTT.

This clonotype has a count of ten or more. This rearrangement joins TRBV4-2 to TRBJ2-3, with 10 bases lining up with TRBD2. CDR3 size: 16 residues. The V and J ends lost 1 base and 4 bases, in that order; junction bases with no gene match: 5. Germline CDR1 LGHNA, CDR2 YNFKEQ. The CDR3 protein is CASSQVLAGVADTQYF. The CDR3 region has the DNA TGTGCCAGCAGCCAAGTCCTAGCGGGAGTGGCAGATACGCAGTATTTT.

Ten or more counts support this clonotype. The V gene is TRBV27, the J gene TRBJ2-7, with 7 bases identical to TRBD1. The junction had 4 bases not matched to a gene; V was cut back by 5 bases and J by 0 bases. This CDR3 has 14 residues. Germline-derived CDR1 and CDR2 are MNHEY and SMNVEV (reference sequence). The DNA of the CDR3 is TGTGCCAGCAGTCCCGGGACAGACTCCTACGAGCAGTACTTC. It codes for CASSPGTDSYEQYF.

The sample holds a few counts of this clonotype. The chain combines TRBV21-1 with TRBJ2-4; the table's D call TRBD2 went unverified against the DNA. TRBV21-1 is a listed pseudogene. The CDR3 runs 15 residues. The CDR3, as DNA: TGTGCCAGCAGCCCTCCCAGAGGGGTCTATAACATTCAGTACTTC. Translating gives CASSPPRGVYNIQYF.

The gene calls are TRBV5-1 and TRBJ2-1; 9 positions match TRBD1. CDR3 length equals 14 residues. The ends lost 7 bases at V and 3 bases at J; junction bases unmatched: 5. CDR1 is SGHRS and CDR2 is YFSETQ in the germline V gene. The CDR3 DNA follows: TGCGCCAGCTGGGGGACAGGGCTCTACAATGAGCAGTTCTTC. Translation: CASWGTGLYNEQFF.

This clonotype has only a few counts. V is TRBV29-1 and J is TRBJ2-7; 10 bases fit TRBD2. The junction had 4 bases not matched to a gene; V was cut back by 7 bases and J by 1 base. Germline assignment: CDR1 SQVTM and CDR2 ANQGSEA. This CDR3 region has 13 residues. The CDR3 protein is CSGRTSGSYEQYF. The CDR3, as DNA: TGCAGCGGCAGGACTAGCGGATCCTACGAGCAGTACTTC.

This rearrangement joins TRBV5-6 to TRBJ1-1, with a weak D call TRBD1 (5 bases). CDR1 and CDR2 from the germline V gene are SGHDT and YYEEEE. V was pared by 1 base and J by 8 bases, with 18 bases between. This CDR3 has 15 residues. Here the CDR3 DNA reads TGTGCCAGCAGCTTGATTGGTTTCACAGGAATCGAAGCTTTCTTT. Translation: CASSLIGFTGIEAFF.

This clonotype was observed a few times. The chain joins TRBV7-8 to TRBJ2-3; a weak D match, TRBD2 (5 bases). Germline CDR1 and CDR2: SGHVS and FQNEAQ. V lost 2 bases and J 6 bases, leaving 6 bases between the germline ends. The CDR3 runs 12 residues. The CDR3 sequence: CASSLRDDTQYF. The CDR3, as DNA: TGTGCCAGCAGCTTACGGGATGATACGCAGTATTTT.

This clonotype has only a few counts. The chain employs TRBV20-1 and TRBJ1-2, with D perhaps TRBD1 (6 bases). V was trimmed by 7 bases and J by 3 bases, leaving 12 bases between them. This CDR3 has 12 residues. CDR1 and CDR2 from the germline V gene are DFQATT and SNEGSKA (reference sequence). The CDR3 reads CSGVGGYYGYTF. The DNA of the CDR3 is TGCAGTGGGGTGGGGGGCTACTATGGCTACACCTTC.